This is a list of T cell receptor beta chains from one sample in a study of cytomegalovirus exposure and HLA in healthy donors. The table came from immunoSEQ multiplex PCR; TCRdb's copy has only in-frame clones and leaves some out. The data show tens of thousands of clones, roughly 79% seen once. The source material was PBMCs. These receptors were taken from a man aged 45-65 years in good health and CMV-seronegative. Both conserved end residues are part of each CDR3.

>TRBV7-7|TRBJ2-5
CASSSGLEETQYF
>TRBV7-9|TRBJ2-2
CASSLASGRALGTGELFF
>TRBV27|TRBJ1-5
CASSTTYGQRNQPQHF
>TRBV5-1|TRBJ2-2
CASTGTGYTGELFF
>TRBV27|TRBJ2-2
CASSILAGGSNTGELFF
>TRBV27|TRBJ2-7
CASSSRTGTYEQYF
>TRBV19|TRBJ1-2
CASSTSQYYGYTF
>TRBV5-1|TRBJ1-4
CASSFSVNEKLFF
>TRBV6-5|TRBJ1-2
CASSYARTGGGYGYTF
>TRBV27|TRBJ1-2
CASSLLTGEGYTF
>TRBV6-5|TRBJ1-1
CASSYSPGGNTEAFF
>TRBV28|TRBJ2-1
CASQSGSPYNEQFF
>TRBV5-6|TRBJ1-4
CASSLTGTSTNEKLFF
>TRBV7-9|TRBJ2-4
CASSYPDRNQYF
>TRBV27|TRBJ2-1
CASSGAPLNEQFF
>TRBV5-1|TRBJ1-2
CASSSSPTTGGYTF
>TRBV10-2|TRBJ1-1
CAGAPAGGGTEAFF
>TRBV7-9|TRBJ2-1
CASSFRDRVLSGDYNEQFF
>TRBV6-4|TRBJ2-7
CASSEGTGSTYEQYF
>TRBV11-2|TRBJ2-3
CASSLLAGEPTDTQYF
>TRBV30|TRBJ1-2
CAWSVSGYGYTF
>TRBV11-2|TRBJ2-7
CASSLRQASYEQYF
>TRBV9|TRBJ2-1
CASSVAAGSSYNEQFF
>TRBV30|TRBJ1-2
CAWSSRGTPYGYTF
>TRBV4-3|TRBJ2-3
CASSPATGKPGSGTRDTQYF
>TRBV6-5|TRBJ1-5
CASRGGNQPQHF
>TRBV5-1|TRBJ2-3
CASSLAPSGGTDTQYF
>TRBV5-6|TRBJ1-5
CASSLGGVGGQPQHF
>TRBV4-3|TRBJ1-5
CASSQDGGARQPQHF
>TRBV9|TRBJ2-5
CASSVAPTPSTSGGRRQETQYF
>TRBV9|TRBJ2-3
CASSVLSSGRAIDTQYF
>TRBV13|TRBJ2-3
CASSSRTSGGGKDTQYF
>TRBV5-1|TRBJ1-4
CASSFNLNSGNEKLFF
>TRBV4-3|TRBJ2-7
CASSRYWTSGESEQYF
>TRBV13|TRBJ2-2
CASSPGFTSRNTGELFF
>TRBV5-1|TRBJ2-1
CASSIRQGSYNEQFF
>TRBV5-8|TRBJ1-5
CASSLTRGGQPQHF
>TRBV6-5|TRBJ1-1
CASTTTLNTEAFF
>TRBV5-1|TRBJ2-2
CASTLGGGSTGELFF
>TRBV6-5|TRBJ1-2
CASSYSGQGSGYTF
>TRBV9|TRBJ2-3
CASSVVLSGGATDTQYF
>TRBV5-6|TRBJ2-3
CASSLRGGLYTQYF
>TRBV28|TRBJ1-1
CASGTGLNTEAFF
>TRBV19|TRBJ2-2
CASSTHKSGELFF
>TRBV6-5|TRBJ2-7
CASSGPYEQYF
>TRBV6-5|TRBJ2-7
CASSMTGVNEQYF
>TRBV4-2|TRBJ1-1
CASSQAGNTEAFF
>TRBV7-9|TRBJ1-2
CASSLAGTGVIYGYTF
>TRBV7-2|TRBJ1-2
CASSLGPTNYGYTF
>TRBV19|TRBJ1-2
CASNRKGGQGGFDYGYTF
>TRBV4-3|TRBJ1-1
CASSRAGATEAFF
>TRBV6-5|TRBJ1-6
CASGGLTGSPLHF
>TRBV9|TRBJ1-5
CASSPFGHVSNQPQHF